The 24 T cell receptor beta chains given below trace back to one sample, sequenced in a study of vaccination effects on CD4 cells after COVID-19. No antigens are known for them. Clones were read by immunoSEQ multiplex PCR, and TCRdb kept only the in-frame ones, dropping some. The sample comprises tens of thousands of clones, about 80% of which are singletons, and 0.95% to 1.5% rests with the top ten. Viral peptide pools were used in the ViraFEST assay to expand antigen-specific CD4+ T cells, and sequencing came afterward. Investigators separated out CD4+ T cells once more than nine days of culture had passed. The participants, recipients of two vaccine doses, got either BNT162b2 or mRNA-1273. The material was CD4+ T cells from PBMCs cultured with HCoV-229E spike peptides, obtained after COVID-19 vaccination. The receptors were gathered from a human donor who received a COVID-19 vaccine.

This chain uses TRBV9 with TRBJ1-4; D is unclear. V lost 3 bases and J 4 bases, leaving 10 bases between the germline ends. CDR1 is SGDLS and CDR2 is YYNGEE in the germline V gene. The CDR3 loop spans 14 amino acids. Here the CDR3 reads CASSDGGINEKLFF. The CDR3 nucleotides read TGTGCCAGCAGCGATGGAGGGATTAATGAAAAACTGTTTTTT.

V usage is TRBV7-9 and J usage is TRBJ2-7; D is possibly TRBD2 (6 bases). V lost 5 bases, J lost 3 bases, and 20 bases lay in between. The CDR3 extends over 16 amino acids. Looked up from germline, CDR1 is SEHNR and CDR2 is FQNEAQ (reference sequence). The CDR3 region has the DNA TGTGCCAGCAGCGCCAGTCCTTGGCGGGGCAACTACGAGCAGTACGTC. Encoded protein: CASSASPWRGNYEQYV.

The chain joins TRBV29-1 to TRBJ2-1; possibly TRBD2 for D (6 bases). The CDR3 contains 15 residues. Germline lookup yields CDR1 SQVTM and CDR2 ANQGSEA. V lost 5 bases and J 0 bases, leaving 14 bases between the germline ends. CDR3 nucleotides: TGCAGCGTTCCTATCGCGGGAAGCTCCTACAATGAGCAGTTCTTC. It yields the protein CSVPIAGSSYNEQFF.

The rearrangement links TRBV6-1 to TRBJ2-7, with 11 bases matching TRBD2. Germline CDR1 is MNHNS and CDR2 is SASEGT. V trimming: 1 base; J trimming: 3 bases; junction bases outside the gene matches: 2. CDR3 size: 15 residues. The chain's CDR3 is CASSEGTSGGYEQYV. Here the CDR3 DNA reads TGTGCCAGCAGTGAAGGAACTAGCGGGGGCTACGAGCAGTACGTC.

The V and J genes are TRBV6-1 and TRBJ2-5; D possibly uses TRBD1 or TRBD2 (5 bases each). The V and J ends lost 1 base and 2 bases respectively, with 8 bases between them. Per germline, CDR1 MNHNS and CDR2 SASEGT. This CDR3 has 14 amino acids. The DNA for the CDR3 is TGTGCCAGCAGTGAAGTGAGGGGACAAGAGACCCAGTACTTC. Amino acid sequence: CASSEVRGQETQYF.

This chain connects TRBV7-9 to TRBJ2-1, with 11 bases lining up with TRBD1. The CDR3 is 17 amino acids. The germline V gene encodes CDR1 SEHNR and CDR2 FQNEAQ (reference sequence). The trim removed 2 bases at V and 6 bases at J, leaving 9 bases unmatched. This CDR3 reads CASSLIYRDRGINEQFF. CDR3 nucleotides: TGTGCCAGCAGCTTAATATATCGGGACAGGGGGATCAATGAGCAGTTCTTC.

V gene TRBV28 combines with J gene TRBJ1-1; 7 bases are a match to TRBD1. V lost 10 bases to trimming and J lost 6 bases; unmatched junction nucleotides: 8. The CDR3 has 12 amino acids. Germline V gene data show CDR1 as MDHEN and CDR2 as SYDVKM. CDR3 in amino acids: CAIQGQAAEAFF. CDR3 nucleotides: TGTGCCATCCAAGGACAGGCGGCTGAAGCTTTCTTT. The whole variable domain, filled in from reference TRBV28 and TRBJ1-1, reads DVKVTQSSRYLVKRTGEKVFLECVQDMDHENMFWYRQDPGLGLRLIYFSYDVKMKEKGDIPEGYSVSREKKERFSLILESASTNQTSMYLCAIQGQAAEAFFGQGTRLTVV.

This clone has just one count. The chain employs TRBV28 and TRBJ2-4; D possibly matches TRBD1 or TRBD2 (6 bases each). CDR3 length: 15 amino acids. The germline gives CDR1 MDHEN, CDR2 SYDVKM. Trimming took 6 bases from V and 8 from J, leaving 20 bases between them. Written as DNA, the CDR3 is TGTGCCAGCAGGGTGCGGGACACCCAAGGGGACATTCAGTACTTC. This translates into CASRVRDTQGDIQYF.

This clone has just one count. The gene calls are TRBV5-1 and TRBJ1-2, with D maybe TRBD1 (5 bases). V was shortened by 0 bases and J by 4 bases, with 16 bases between the two germline ends. The length of the CDR3 is 16 residues. The V gene's germline CDR1 is SGHRS and CDR2 YFSETQ. The CDR3 sequence: CASSLAPGTNPYGYTF. As DNA, the CDR3 is TGCGCCAGCAGCTTGGCCCCAGGGACCAACCCCTATGGCTACACCTTC.

The rearrangement joins TRBV27 to TRBJ1-4; D is unresolved. In germline, CDR1 is MNHEY, CDR2 SMNVEV (reference sequence). CDR3 size: 14 residues. V lost 2 bases, J lost 7 bases, and 11 bases lay in between. DNA for the CDR3: TGTGCCAGCAGTTTAAAAGGGAAAACTGAAAAACTGTTTTTT. Translated: CASSLKGKTEKLFF. Based on the CDR3 plus reference TRBV27 and TRBJ1-4, the full variable domain is EAQVTQNPRYLITVTGKKLTVTCSQNMNHEYMSWYRQDPGLGLRQIYYSMNVEVTDKGDVPEGYKVSRKEKRNFPLILESPSPNQTSLYFCASSLKGKTEKLFFGSGTQLSVL.

This sequence joins TRBV9 and TRBJ2-1; no definite D call. V was trimmed by 0 bases and J by 2 bases, leaving 3 bases between them. CDR1 SGDLS and CDR2 YYNGEE come from the germline V gene. The CDR3 loop spans 13 amino acids. The CDR3, as DNA: TGTGCCAGCAGCGTAGGACCCTACAATGAGCAGTTCTTC. Its protein is CASSVGPYNEQFF.

The chain combines TRBV4-1 with TRBJ2-5; D is unclear. This CDR3 has 16 residues. Trimming cost V 9 bases and J 2 bases, with 22 bases left between them. Germline CDR1 MGHRA, CDR2 YSYEKL. In DNA, the CDR3 is TGCGCCAGTACACCGGCTGAAAATCGTAGGCAAGAGACCCAGTACTTC. Protein: CASTPAENRRQETQYF.

V usage is TRBV7-9 and J usage is TRBJ2-5, with D perhaps matching TRBD2 (6 bases). Trimming took off 5 bases at V and 1 base at J, with 11 bases between the two ends. Per germline, CDR1 SEHNR and CDR2 FQNEAQ (reference sequence). The CDR3 loop spans 14 amino acids. This CDR3 reads CASSRAGSQETQYF. The CDR3 coding sequence is TGTGCCAGCAGCCGGGCCGGGAGCCAAGAGACCCAGTACTTC.

The V and J genes are TRBV6-1 and TRBJ1-2; TRBD1 might be the D (5 bases). V lost 2 bases and J 0 bases, leaving 10 bases between the germline ends. The CDR3 consists of 15 residues. Germline loops: CDR1 MNHNS, CDR2 SASEGT. The CDR3 is CASSERRTTNYGYTF. CDR3 nucleotide sequence: TGTGCCAGCAGTGAAAGGAGGACAACTAACTATGGCTACACCTTC.

V and J are TRBV6-2 or TRBV6-3 and TRBJ2-5; D remains ambiguous. Germline V gene data show CDR1 as MNHEY and CDR2 as SVGEGT. The CDR3 sequence is 15 residues long. The V gene lost 0 bases and the J gene lost 7 bases, with 15 bases spanning the gap. The CDR3: CASSYSGVEVWTQYF. The CDR3 DNA follows: TGTGCCAGCAGTTACTCAGGAGTGGAAGTTTGGACCCAGTACTTC.

The chain links TRBV5-1 to TRBJ1-1; no definite D call. V was shortened by 4 bases and J by 4 bases, with 20 bases between the two germline ends. The CDR3 extends over 16 amino acids. Germline lookup yields CDR1 SGHRS and CDR2 YFSETQ. The CDR3 coding sequence is TGCGCCAGCAGCGCAACAGTGCAGTTGGCGGGCACTGAAGCTTTCTTT. Encoded protein: CASSATVQLAGTEAFF.

The chain uses TRBV6-2 or TRBV6-3 and TRBJ1-4; 7 bases fit TRBD1. The V gene end was trimmed by 10 bases and the J gene end by 6 bases; junction bases not matched to a gene: 14. The CDR3 runs to 15 residues. The germline gives CDR1 MNHEY, CDR2 SVGEGT. CDR3 sequence (DNA): TGTGCCACCCGTTACAGGGGCCTAGAACATGAAAAACTGTTTTTT. Its translation is CATRYRGLEHEKLFF.

The chain has TRBV5-5 and TRBJ1-5; 9 bases are shared with TRBD1. Germline CDR1 and CDR2: SGHKS and YYEKEE (reference sequence). With 0 bases clipped from V and 6 bases from J, the junction kept 1 base outside the gene matches. The CDR3 consists of 14 residues. Here the CDR3 DNA reads TGTGCCAGCAGCTTGGGGACAGGGGCTCAGCCCCAGCATTTT. Translated, it gives CASSLGTGAQPQHF.

This clone is a singleton in its sample. This sequence joins TRBV29-1 and TRBJ2-5, with 12 bases fitting TRBD1. There are 13 residues in the CDR3. The V gene end was trimmed by 6 bases and the J gene end by 5 bases; junction bases not matched to a gene: 4. Germline V gives CDR1 SQVTM, CDR2 ANQGSEA. The CDR3 DNA reads TGCAGCGTGGGGGACAGGGGGCAGGAGACCCAGTACTTC. This codes for CSVGDRGQETQYF.

In nucleotides, the CDR3 is TGCGCCAGCAGCCAAGGCGGAAACTACAATGAGCAGTTCTTC. Translated, it gives CASSQGGNYNEQFF. The rearrangement joins TRBV4-1 to TRBJ2-1; D not certain. The CDR3 runs 14 residues. CDR1 is MGHRA, CDR2 YSYEKL, per germline. V was shortened by 1 base and J by 3 bases, with 7 bases between the two germline ends.

This rearrangement joins TRBV18 to TRBJ2-3; TRBD2 might be the D (5 bases). Germline CDR1 KGHSH, CDR2 LQKENI. V was clipped by 2 bases and J by 11 bases, with 14 bases between them. The CDR3 runs to 13 residues. This chain's CDR3 is CASSPGLREGQYF. As DNA, the CDR3 is TGTGCCAGCTCACCAGGTCTGAGAGAGGGGCAGTATTTT.

CDR3 loop: CASSSTRDTYEQYV. The CDR3 DNA sequence: TGTGCCAGCAGCTCAACCCGGGACACCTACGAGCAGTACGTC. The chain combines TRBV11-2 with TRBJ2-7; D perhaps matches TRBD1 (6 bases). V was shortened by 4 bases and J by 2 bases, with 12 bases between the two germline ends. The CDR3 extends over 14 amino acids. Germline CDR1 SGHAT, CDR2 FQNNGV.

The chain joins TRBV6-5 to TRBJ2-2; 11 bases match TRBD1. CDR3 length: 15 residues. J lost 9 bases, V lost 2 bases, and 5 bases had no gene match. CDR1 MNHEY and CDR2 SVGAGI come from the germline V gene. The CDR3, as DNA: TGTGCCAGCAGTTACGGACAGGGGGCTAGCAGGGAGCTGTTTTTT. Protein: CASSYGQGASRELFF.

V gene TRBV29-1 combines with J gene TRBJ2-3; the D gene could be TRBD1 or TRBD2 (5 bases each). The CDR3 is 14 residues long. V shed 4 bases and J shed 2 bases, with 13 bases lying between them. Per germline, CDR1 SQVTM and CDR2 ANQGSEA. CDR3 sequence: CSVAEGLVTDTQYF. In DNA, the CDR3 is TGCAGCGTTGCCGAGGGGCTTGTCACAGATACGCAGTATTTT.